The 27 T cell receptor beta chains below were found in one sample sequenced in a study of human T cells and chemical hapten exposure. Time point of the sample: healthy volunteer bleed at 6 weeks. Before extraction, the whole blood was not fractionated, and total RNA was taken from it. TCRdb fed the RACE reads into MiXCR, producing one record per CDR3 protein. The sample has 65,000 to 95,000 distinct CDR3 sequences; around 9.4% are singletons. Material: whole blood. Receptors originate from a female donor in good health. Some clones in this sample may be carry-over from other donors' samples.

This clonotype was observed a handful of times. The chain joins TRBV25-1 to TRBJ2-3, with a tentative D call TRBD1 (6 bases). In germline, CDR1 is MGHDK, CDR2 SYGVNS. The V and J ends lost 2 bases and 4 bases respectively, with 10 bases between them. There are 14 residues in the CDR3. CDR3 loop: CASSEQGWADTQYF. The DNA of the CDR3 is TGTGCCAGCAGTGAACAGGGGTGGGCAGATACGCAGTATTTT.

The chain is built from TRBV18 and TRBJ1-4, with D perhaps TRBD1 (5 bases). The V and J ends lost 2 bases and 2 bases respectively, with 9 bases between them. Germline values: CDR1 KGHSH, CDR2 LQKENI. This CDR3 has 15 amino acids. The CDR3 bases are TGTGCCAGCTCACCAGCGGGGGGGACTAATGAAAAACTGTTTTTT. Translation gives CASSPAGGTNEKLFF.

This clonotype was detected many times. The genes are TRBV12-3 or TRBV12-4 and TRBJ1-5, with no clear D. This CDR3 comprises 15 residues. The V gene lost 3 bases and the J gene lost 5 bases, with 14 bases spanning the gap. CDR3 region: CASSLMVDKDQPQHF. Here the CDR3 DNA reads TGTGCCAGCAGTTTGATGGTAGACAAAGATCAGCCCCAGCATTTT.

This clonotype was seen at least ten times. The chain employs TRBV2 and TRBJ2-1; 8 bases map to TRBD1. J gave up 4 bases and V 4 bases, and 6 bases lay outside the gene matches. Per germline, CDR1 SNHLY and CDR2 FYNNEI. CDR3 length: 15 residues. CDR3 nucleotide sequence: TGTGCCAGCAGTGTAGAGGGGACAGGATACAATGAGCAGTTCTTC. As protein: CASSVEGTGYNEQFF.

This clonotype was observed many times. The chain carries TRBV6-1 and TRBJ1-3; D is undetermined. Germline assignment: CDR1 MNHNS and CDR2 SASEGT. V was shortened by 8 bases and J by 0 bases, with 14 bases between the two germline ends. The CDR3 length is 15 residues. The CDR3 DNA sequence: TGTGCCAGCGCCCAGGACTCCTTCTCTGGAAACACCATATATTTT. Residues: CASAQDSFSGNTIYF.

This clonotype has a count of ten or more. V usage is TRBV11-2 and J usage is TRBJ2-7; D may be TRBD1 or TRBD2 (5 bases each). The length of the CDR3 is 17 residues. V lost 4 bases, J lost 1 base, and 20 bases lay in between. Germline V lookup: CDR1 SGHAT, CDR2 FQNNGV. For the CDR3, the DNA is TGTGCCAGCAGCTCCGGGACGTTTACGGTACCGTCCTACGAGCAGTACTTC. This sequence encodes CASSSGTFTVPSYEQYF.

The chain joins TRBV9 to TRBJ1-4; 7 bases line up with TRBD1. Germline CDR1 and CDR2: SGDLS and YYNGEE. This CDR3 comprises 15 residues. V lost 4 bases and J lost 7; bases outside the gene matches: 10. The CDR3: CASSWDSEGIEKLFF. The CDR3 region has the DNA TGTGCCAGCAGCTGGGACAGCGAGGGAATTGAAAAACTGTTTTTT.

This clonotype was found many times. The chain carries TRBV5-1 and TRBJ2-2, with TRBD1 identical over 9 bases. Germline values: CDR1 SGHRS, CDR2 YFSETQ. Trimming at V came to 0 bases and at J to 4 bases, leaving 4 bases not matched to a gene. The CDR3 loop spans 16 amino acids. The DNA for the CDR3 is TGCGCCAGCAGCTTGGAACCGGGACAGGGCACCGGGGAGCTGTTTTTT. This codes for CASSLEPGQGTGELFF.

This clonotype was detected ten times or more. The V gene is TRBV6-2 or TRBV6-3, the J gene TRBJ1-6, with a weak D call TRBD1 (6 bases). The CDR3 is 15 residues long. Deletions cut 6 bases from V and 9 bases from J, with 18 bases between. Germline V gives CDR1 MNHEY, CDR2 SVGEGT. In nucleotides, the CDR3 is TGTGCCAGCAGAACCGCCAGGGGATTGAGTTCACCCCTCCACTTT. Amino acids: CASRTARGLSSPLHF.

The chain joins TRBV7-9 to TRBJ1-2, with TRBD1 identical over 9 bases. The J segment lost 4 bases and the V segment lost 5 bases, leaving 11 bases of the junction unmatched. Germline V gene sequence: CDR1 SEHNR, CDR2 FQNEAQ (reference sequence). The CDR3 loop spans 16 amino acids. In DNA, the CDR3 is TGTGCCAGCAGCGCTTTCCGGGACAGGGTATCCTATGGCTACACCTTC. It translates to CASSAFRDRVSYGYTF.

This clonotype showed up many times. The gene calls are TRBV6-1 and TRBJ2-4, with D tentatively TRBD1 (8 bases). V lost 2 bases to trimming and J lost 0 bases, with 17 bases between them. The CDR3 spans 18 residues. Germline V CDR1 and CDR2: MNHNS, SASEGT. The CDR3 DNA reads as TGTGCCAGCAGTGAACCAACAGGGGGGGTCCTAGCCAAAAACATTCAGTACTTC. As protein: CASSEPTGGVLAKNIQYF.

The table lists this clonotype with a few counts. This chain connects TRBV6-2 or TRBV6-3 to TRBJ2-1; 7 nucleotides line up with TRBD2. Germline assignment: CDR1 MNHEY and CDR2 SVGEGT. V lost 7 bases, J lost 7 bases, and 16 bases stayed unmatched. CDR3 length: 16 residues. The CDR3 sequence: CASNYHGAGKTNEQFF. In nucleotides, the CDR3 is TGTGCCAGCAACTACCACGGAGCGGGGAAAACAAATGAGCAGTTCTTC.

The CDR3 loop is CSAKGPGRRYSNQPQHF. The CDR3 region has the DNA TGCAGTGCTAAGGGTCCAGGGCGCCGTTATAGCAATCAGCCCCAGCATTTT. The rearrangement joins TRBV20-1 to TRBJ1-5; TRBD1 might be the D (5 bases). Trimming cost V 4 bases and J 0 bases, with 19 bases left between them. CDR3 length equals 17 residues. Germline CDR1 DFQATT, CDR2 SNEGSKA (reference sequence).

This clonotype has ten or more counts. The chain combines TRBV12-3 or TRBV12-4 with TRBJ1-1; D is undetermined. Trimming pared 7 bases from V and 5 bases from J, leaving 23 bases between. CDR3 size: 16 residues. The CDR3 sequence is CASNFLSAKGGTEAFF. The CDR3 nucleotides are TGTGCCAGCAATTTCTTATCCGCGAAAGGTGGAACTGAAGCTTTCTTT.

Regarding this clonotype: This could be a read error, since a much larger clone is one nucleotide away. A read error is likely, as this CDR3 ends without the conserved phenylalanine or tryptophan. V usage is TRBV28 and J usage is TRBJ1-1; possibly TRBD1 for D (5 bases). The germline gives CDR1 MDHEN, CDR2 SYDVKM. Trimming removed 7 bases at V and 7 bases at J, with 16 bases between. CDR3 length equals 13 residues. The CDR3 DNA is TGTGCCAGCACCCCGGGGACTTCGGTTGAAGCTTTCTCT. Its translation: CASTPGTSVEAFS.

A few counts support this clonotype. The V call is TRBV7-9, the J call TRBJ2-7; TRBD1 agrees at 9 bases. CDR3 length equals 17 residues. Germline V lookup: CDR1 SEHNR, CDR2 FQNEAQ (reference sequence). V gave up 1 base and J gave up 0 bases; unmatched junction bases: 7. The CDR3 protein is CASSLGLGTGNSYEQYF. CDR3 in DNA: TGTGCCAGCAGCTTAGGTTTGGGGACAGGGAACTCCTACGAGCAGTACTTC.

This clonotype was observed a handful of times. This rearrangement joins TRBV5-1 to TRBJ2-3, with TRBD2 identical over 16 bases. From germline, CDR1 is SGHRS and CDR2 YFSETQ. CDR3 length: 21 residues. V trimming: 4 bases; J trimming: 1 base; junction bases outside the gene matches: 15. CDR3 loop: CASSLVPPGLAGGRGTDTQYF. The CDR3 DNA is TGCGCCAGCAGCCTTGTGCCGCCGGGACTAGCGGGGGGGCGGGGCACAGATACGCAGTATTTT.

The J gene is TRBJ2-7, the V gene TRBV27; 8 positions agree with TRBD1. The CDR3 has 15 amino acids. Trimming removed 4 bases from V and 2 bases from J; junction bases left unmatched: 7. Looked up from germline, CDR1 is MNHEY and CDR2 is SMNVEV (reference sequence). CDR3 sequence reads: CASSYGQGVTYEQYF. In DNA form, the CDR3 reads TGTGCCAGCAGTTACGGACAGGGTGTAACCTACGAGCAGTACTTC.

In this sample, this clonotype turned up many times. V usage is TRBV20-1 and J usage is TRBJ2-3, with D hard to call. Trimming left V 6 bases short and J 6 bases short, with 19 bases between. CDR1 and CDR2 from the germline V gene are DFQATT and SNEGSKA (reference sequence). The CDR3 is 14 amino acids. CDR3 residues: CSASGPLGRDTQYF. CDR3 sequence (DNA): TGCAGTGCCAGTGGGCCTCTCGGGCGCGATACGCAGTATTTT.

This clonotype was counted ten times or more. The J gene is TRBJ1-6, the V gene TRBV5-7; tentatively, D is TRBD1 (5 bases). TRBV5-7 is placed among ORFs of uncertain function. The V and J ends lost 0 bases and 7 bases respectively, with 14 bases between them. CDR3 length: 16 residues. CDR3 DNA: TGTGCCAGCAGCTTGGTGATAGGGGTGGAGAATTCACCCCTCCACTTT. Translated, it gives CASSLVIGVENSPLHF.

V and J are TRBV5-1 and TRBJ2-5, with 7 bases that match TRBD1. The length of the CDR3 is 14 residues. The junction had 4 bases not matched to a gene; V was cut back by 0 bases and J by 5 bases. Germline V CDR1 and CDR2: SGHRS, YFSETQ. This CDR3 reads CASSLGLGQETQYF. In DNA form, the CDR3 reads TGCGCCAGCAGCTTGGGTCTGGGACAGGAGACCCAGTACTTC.

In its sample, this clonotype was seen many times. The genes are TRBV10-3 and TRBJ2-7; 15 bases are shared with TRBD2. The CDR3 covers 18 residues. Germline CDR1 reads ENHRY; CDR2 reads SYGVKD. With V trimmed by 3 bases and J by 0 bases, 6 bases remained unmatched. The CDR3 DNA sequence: TGTGCCATCAGTGATCGGGGACTAGCGGGGGGTAGCTCCTACGAGCAGTACTTC. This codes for CAISDRGLAGGSSYEQYF.

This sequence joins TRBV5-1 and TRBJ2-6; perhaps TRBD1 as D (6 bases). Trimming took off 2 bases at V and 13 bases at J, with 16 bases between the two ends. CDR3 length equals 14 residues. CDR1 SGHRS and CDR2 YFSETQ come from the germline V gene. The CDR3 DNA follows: TGCGCCAGCAGCTTAACTTCAGGGGTCTGGGTCCTGACTTTC. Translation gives CASSLTSGVWVLTF. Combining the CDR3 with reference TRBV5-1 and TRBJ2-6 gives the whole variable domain KAGVTQTPRYLIKTRGQQVTLSCSPISGHRSVSWYQQTPGQGLQFLFEYFSETQRNKGNFPGRFSGRQFSNSRSEMNVSTLELGDSALYLCASSLTSGVWVLTFGAGSRLTVL.

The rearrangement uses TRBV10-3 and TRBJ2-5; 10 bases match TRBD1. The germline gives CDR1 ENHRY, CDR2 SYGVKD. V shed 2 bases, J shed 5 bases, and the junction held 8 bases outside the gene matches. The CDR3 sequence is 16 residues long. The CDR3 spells CAISEGGTGVDETQYF. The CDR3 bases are TGTGCCATCAGTGAGGGGGGGACAGGGGTCGACGAGACCCAGTACTTC.

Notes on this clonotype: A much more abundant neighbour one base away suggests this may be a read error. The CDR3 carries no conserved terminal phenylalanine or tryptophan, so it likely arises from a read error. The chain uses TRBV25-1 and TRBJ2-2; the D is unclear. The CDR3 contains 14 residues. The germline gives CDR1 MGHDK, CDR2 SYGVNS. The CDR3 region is CASRESGNTGELFS. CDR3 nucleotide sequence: TGTGCCAGCAGGGAATCAGGGAACACCGGGGAGCTGTTTTCT.

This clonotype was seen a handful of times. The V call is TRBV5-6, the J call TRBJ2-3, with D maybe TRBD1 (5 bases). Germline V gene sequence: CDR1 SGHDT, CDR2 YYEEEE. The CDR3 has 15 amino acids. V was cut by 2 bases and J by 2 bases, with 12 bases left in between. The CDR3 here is CASSFVQGLTDTQYF. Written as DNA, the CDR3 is TGTGCCAGCAGCTTTGTTCAGGGCCTCACAGATACGCAGTATTTT. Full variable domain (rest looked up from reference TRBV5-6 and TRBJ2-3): DAGVTQSPTHLIKTRGQQVTLRCSPKSGHDTVSWYQQALGQGPQFIFQYYEEEERQRGNFPDRFSGHQFPNYSSELNVNALLLGDSALYLCASSFVQGLTDTQYFGPGTRLTVL.

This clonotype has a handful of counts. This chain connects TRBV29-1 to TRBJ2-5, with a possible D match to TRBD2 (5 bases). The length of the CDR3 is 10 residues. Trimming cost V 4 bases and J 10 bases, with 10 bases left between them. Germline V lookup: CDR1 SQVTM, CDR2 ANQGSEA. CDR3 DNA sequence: TGCAGCGTTGTGAGGGATGTCCAGTACTTC. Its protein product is CSVVRDVQYF.